The next 31 T cell receptor beta chains were all read from a single sample in a study of blood T cell repertoires in COVID-19. Produced via immunoSEQ multiplex PCR; TCRdb's table is partial and in-frame only. Here the sample spans 88,000 or so clones, approximately 86% being singletons. Sequenced: peripheral blood. These receptors came from a man in his 60s with acute or convalescent COVID-19.

This sequence joins TRBV6-6 and TRBJ2-1; TRBD2 matches at 10 bases. CDR1 MNHNY and CDR2 SVGAGI come from the germline V gene (reference sequence). This CDR3 is 14 amino acids long. The V and J ends lost 8 bases and 4 bases, in that order; junction bases with no gene match: 5. The CDR3 loop reads CASLGTSAYNEQFF. The CDR3 DNA sequence: TGTGCCAGCCTAGGGACTAGCGCTTACAATGAGCAGTTCTTC.

The chain carries TRBV11-3 and TRBJ1-1; perhaps TRBD1 as D (6 bases). Germline-derived CDR1 and CDR2 are SGHNT and YENEEA. The V gene lost 1 base and the J gene lost 3 bases, with 12 bases spanning the gap. The CDR3 consists of 15 residues. As DNA, the CDR3 is TGTGCCAGCAGCTTAGGGGGGGGGCTGGACACTGAAGCTTTCTTT. It codes for CASSLGGGLDTEAFF. Variable domain in full (rest from reference TRBV11-3 and TRBJ1-1): EAGVVQSPRYKIIEKKQPVAFWCNPISGHNTLYWYLQNLGQGPELLIRYENEEAVDDSQLPKDRFSAERLKGVDSTLKIQPAELGDSAVYLCASSLGGGLDTEAFFGQGTRLTVV.

The chain links TRBV5-1 to TRBJ1-2, with D possibly matching TRBD1 (5 bases). CDR3 size: 15 residues. The germline V gene has CDR1 SGHRS and CDR2 YFSETQ. With 3 bases removed from V and 5 bases from J, the gap between germline ends came to 17 bases. CDR3 in amino acids: CASSYGDFVRYGYTF. In DNA, the CDR3 is TGCGCCAGCAGCTACGGGGACTTTGTGAGGTATGGCTACACCTTC.

The rearrangement joins TRBV30 to TRBJ2-7; 11 bases are shared with TRBD2. V was clipped by 6 bases and J by 2 bases; unmatched bases: 3. The V gene's germline CDR1 is GTSNPN and CDR2 SVGIG (reference sequence). The CDR3 is 13 residues long. CDR3 sequence: CACNSGRAYEQYF. Written as DNA, the CDR3 is TGTGCCTGCAATAGCGGGAGGGCCTACGAGCAGTACTTC.

The CDR3 DNA is TGTGCCAGCATCACAGGAAAATACCCTAACTATGGCTACACCTTC. Protein product: CASITGKYPNYGYTF. The genes are TRBV5-4 and TRBJ1-2, with D perhaps TRBD1 (5 bases). Trimming removed 6 bases from V and 0 bases from J, with 15 bases in between. This CDR3 is 15 amino acids long. Germline V CDR1 and CDR2: SGHNT, YYREEE (reference sequence).

The rearrangement links TRBV27 to TRBJ1-1; D might be TRBD1 (5 bases). Germline loops: CDR1 MNHEY, CDR2 SMNVEV (reference sequence). The CDR3 covers 14 residues. The V end lost 3 bases, the J end lost 2 bases, and 10 bases lay between the germline ends. Here the CDR3 DNA reads TGTGCCAGCAGTTTTATAGGGGTTAACACTGAAGCTTTCTTT. Protein product: CASSFIGVNTEAFF.

V is TRBV5-4 and J is TRBJ1-6; possible D gene TRBD1, 5 bases. The length of the CDR3 is 12 residues. Trimming removed 4 bases from V and 14 bases from J, with 13 bases in between. The germline gives CDR1 SGHNT, CDR2 YYREEE (reference sequence). CDR3 sequence reads: CASSPGGGALHF. The CDR3 coding sequence is TGTGCCAGCAGCCCCGGGGGGGGAGCCCTCCACTTT. The full variable domain, with the rest looked up from reference TRBV5-4 and TRBJ1-6, is ETGVTQSPTHLIKTRGQQVTLRCSSQSGHNTVSWYQQALGQGPQFIFQYYREEENGRGNFPPRFSGLQFPNYSSELNVNALELDDSALYLCASSPGGGALHFGNGTRLTVT.

The chain uses TRBV6-1 and TRBJ2-1, with 9 positions matching TRBD2. V shed 1 base, J shed 6 bases, and the junction held 4 bases outside the gene matches. The CDR3 totals 15 residues. Germline V lookup: CDR1 MNHNS, CDR2 SASEGT. The CDR3 protein is CASSEVAGVGNEQFF. CDR3 DNA: TGTGCCAGCAGTGAAGTAGCGGGAGTCGGCAATGAGCAGTTCTTC.

V gene TRBV18 combines with J gene TRBJ1-1, with unresolved D. The CDR3 has 15 residues. Trimming shortened V by 6 bases and J by 0 bases, and 14 bases separated the two germline ends. Germline CDR1 reads KGHSH; CDR2 reads LQKENI. This CDR3 is CASSAAYSMNTEAFF. Written as DNA, the CDR3 is TGTGCCAGCTCGGCGGCATACTCCATGAACACTGAAGCTTTCTTT.

V and J are TRBV6-2 or TRBV6-3 and TRBJ2-7; 9 nucleotides agree with TRBD1. The CDR3 sequence is 17 residues long. The trim removed 4 bases at V and 3 bases at J, leaving 13 bases unmatched. The germline V gene has CDR1 MNHEY and CDR2 SVGEGT. The CDR3 DNA reads TGTGCCAGCAGTTCGCCCCTTGGACAGGGGAATCTCTACGAGCAGTACTTC. Encoded protein: CASSSPLGQGNLYEQYF.

The CDR3 nucleotides read TGTGCCAGCAGAGAACAGGGGGCCCTTAATTCACCCCTCCACTTT. This codes for CASREQGALNSPLHF. The chain recombines TRBV2 with TRBJ1-6; 9 bases fit TRBD1. The CDR3 totals 15 residues. Losses at the gene ends were 6 bases for V and 6 bases for J; bases not matched to a gene: 6. Germline loops: CDR1 SNHLY, CDR2 FYNNEI.

CDR3 DNA: TGTGCCAGCCGGAGCTCCTATAATTCACCCCTCCACTTT. This encodes CASRSSYNSPLHF. The rearrangement joins TRBV18 to TRBJ1-6; D remains unclear. This CDR3 comprises 13 residues. The germline gives CDR1 KGHSH, CDR2 LQKENI. V lost 8 bases to trimming and J lost 0 bases, with 5 bases between them.

The chain uses TRBV29-1 and TRBJ2-5, with D hard to call. Trimming pared 8 bases from V and 1 base from J, leaving 11 bases between. From germline, CDR1 is SQVTM and CDR2 ANQGSEA. The CDR3 contains 12 residues. DNA for the CDR3: TGCAGCACCAGGAAGGCCCAAGAGACCCAGTACTTC. Its translation: CSTRKAQETQYF.

This chain uses TRBV29-1 with TRBJ2-1, with a weak D call TRBD1 (5 bases). Germline V gene data show CDR1 as SQVTM and CDR2 as ANQGSEA. There are 14 residues in the CDR3. Trimming removed 4 bases at V and 1 base at J, with 11 bases between. The CDR3 spells CSVGQTLSYNEQFF. The CDR3 nucleotides are TGCAGCGTTGGACAGACGCTTTCCTACAATGAGCAGTTCTTC.

The genes are TRBV5-6 and TRBJ1-3; D gene uncertain. The germline V gene has CDR1 SGHDT and CDR2 YYEEEE. This CDR3 spans 15 amino acids. Trimming shortened V by 2 bases and J by 8 bases, and 17 bases separated the two germline ends. The CDR3 region is CASSLLLRGTDTIYF. CDR3 bases: TGTGCCAGCAGCTTACTACTGCGGGGTACGGACACCATATATTTT.

The V gene is TRBV7-2, the J gene TRBJ1-5; tentatively, D is TRBD1 (6 bases). The CDR3 is 14 residues long. V dropped 3 bases and J dropped 2 bases, with 8 bases sitting between them. The germline V gene has CDR1 SGHTA and CDR2 FQGNSA. For the CDR3, the DNA is TGTGCCAGCAGCTTCCCAGGGGGCAATCAGCCCCAGCATTTT. Encoded protein: CASSFPGGNQPQHF.

CDR3 DNA sequence: TGCGCCAGCTCCCGGGACAGGGGGCCCAATGAGCAGTTCTTC. This encodes CASSRDRGPNEQFF. The rearrangement uses TRBV5-1 and TRBJ2-1; 12 bases map to TRBD1. The CDR3 runs 14 residues. The germline CDR1 and CDR2 sequences are SGHRS and YFSETQ. The ends lost 7 bases at V and 6 bases at J; junction bases unmatched: 5.

The V call is TRBV5-1, the J call TRBJ2-3, with TRBD2 identical over 8 bases. The length of the CDR3 is 16 residues. V lost 1 base to trimming and J lost 1 base; unmatched junction nucleotides: 5. CDR1 and CDR2 (germline): SGHRS, YFSETQ. This CDR3 reads CASSLRGGLGTDTQYF. As DNA, the CDR3 is TGCGCCAGCAGCTTGCGGGGGGGCCTCGGCACAGATACGCAGTATTTT.

In this sample, this clone turned up once. The chain couples TRBV5-5 to TRBJ1-4; 8 bases line up with TRBD1. The CDR3 loop spans 15 amino acids. Germline values: CDR1 SGHKS, CDR2 YYEKEE (reference sequence). Unmatched junction bases numbered 11, after V lost 5 bases and J lost 8 bases. The CDR3: CASSNRAGGLEKLFF. CDR3 DNA: TGTGCCAGCAGTAATAGGGCAGGGGGCTTGGAAAAACTGTTTTTT.

The V and J genes are TRBV11-2 and TRBJ1-1; possible D gene TRBD1, 5 bases. The CDR3 runs to 14 residues. The V and J ends lost 5 bases and 6 bases respectively, with 16 bases between them. The germline CDR1 and CDR2 sequences are SGHAT and FQNNGV. The CDR3 DNA sequence: TGTGCCAGCAGCCCAGAATGGGGGGTAGCTGAAGCTTTCTTT. Its translation is CASSPEWGVAEAFF.

The rearrangement links TRBV18 to TRBJ2-7; 12 nucleotides agree with TRBD1. Trimming cost V 3 bases and J 2 bases; bases outside gene matches: 11. CDR1 is KGHSH and CDR2 is LQKENI in the germline V gene. The length of the CDR3 is 18 residues. CDR3 DNA: TGTGCCAGCTCACCTGTTGGGACAGGGGGCTTCGGCGCCTACGAGCAGTACTTC. Translation gives CASSPVGTGGFGAYEQYF.

The V gene is TRBV15, the J gene TRBJ1-2; no clear D gene. V was trimmed by 2 bases and J by 4 bases, leaving 14 bases between them. The CDR3 totals 15 residues. Germline V gene lookup returns CDR1 LNHNV and CDR2 YYDKDF (reference sequence). This CDR3 is CATSRLERSGYGYTF. The CDR3 bases are TGTGCCACCAGCAGACTAGAGAGGTCGGGCTATGGCTACACCTTC.

The chain combines TRBV2 with TRBJ2-7, with 8 bases fitting TRBD2. There are 14 residues in the CDR3. Germline values: CDR1 SNHLY, CDR2 FYNNEI. The V and J ends lost 5 bases and 4 bases, in that order; junction bases with no gene match: 7. The CDR3 loop is CASSPLAGGYEQYF. CDR3 in DNA: TGTGCCAGCAGTCCTTTGGCGGGGGGATACGAGCAGTACTTC.

The V call is TRBV11-2, the J call TRBJ2-7; 12 bases are shared with TRBD1. CDR1 is SGHAT, CDR2 FQNNGV, per germline. J was trimmed by 6 bases and V by 5 bases; bases with no gene match: 5. This CDR3 has 14 amino acids. Here the CDR3 reads CASSPGQGAVEQYF. CDR3 DNA sequence: TGTGCCAGCAGCCCGGGACAGGGGGCCGTCGAGCAGTACTTC.

The chain joins TRBV5-4 to TRBJ2-7; 11 nucleotides match TRBD1. The CDR3 length is 18 residues. V was pared by 4 bases and J by 6 bases, with 18 bases of the junction left unmatched. Germline V lookup: CDR1 SGHNT, CDR2 YYREEE (reference sequence). DNA of the CDR3: TGTGCCAGCAGCCCTCTTGGGATAGGGACAGGGGGAAAAGGCGAGCAGTACTTC. This sequence encodes CASSPLGIGTGGKGEQYF.

The V gene is TRBV29-1, the J gene TRBJ1-2, with TRBD1 as a possible D gene (6 bases). CDR3 length: 12 residues. Germline loops: CDR1 SQVTM, CDR2 ANQGSEA. V lost 6 bases, J lost 1 base, and 9 bases lay in between. The CDR3 loop reads CSVWTVNYGYTF. In nucleotides, the CDR3 is TGCAGCGTCTGGACAGTTAACTATGGCTACACCTTC.

The gene calls are TRBV5-1 and TRBJ2-4, with TRBD2 as a possible D gene (5 bases). The CDR3 is 14 amino acids. The germline V and J ends were trimmed by 2 bases and 6 bases, with 12 bases remaining between them. Germline V CDR1 and CDR2: SGHRS, YFSETQ. The CDR3 loop is CASSFGDGGNIQYF. The CDR3 DNA reads as TGCGCCAGCAGCTTCGGGGATGGCGGAAACATTCAGTACTTC.

The V call is TRBV5-1, the J call TRBJ1-2; D not certain. Germline values: CDR1 SGHRS, CDR2 YFSETQ. V lost 0 bases to trimming and J lost 6 bases, with 9 bases between them. This CDR3 is 13 amino acids long. CDR3 protein: CASSLVAGDGYTF. CDR3 in DNA: TGCGCCAGCAGCTTGGTCGCAGGTGATGGCTACACCTTC.

This clone was observed a few times. The chain links TRBV7-2 to TRBJ2-5, with 9 bases that match TRBD2. Germline V gene lookup returns CDR1 SGHTA and CDR2 FQGNSA. V dropped 0 bases and J dropped 7; count of bases not matched to a gene: 6. This CDR3 comprises 15 residues. The CDR3 DNA sequence: TGTGCCAGCAGCTTAGCTGCTAGCGGGGAGGGGACCCAGTACTTC. It specifies CASSLAASGEGTQYF.

This chain connects TRBV6-4 to TRBJ1-5; 8 positions match TRBD1. This CDR3 is 18 amino acids long. Trimming cost V 7 bases and J 1 base; bases outside gene matches: 15. Germline V lookup: CDR1 MRHNA, CDR2 SNTAGT. CDR3 nucleotides: TGTGCCAGCATTCGGGGGGTAGGACAGGGAGGAAGCAATCAGCCCCAGCATTTT. Translated, it gives CASIRGVGQGGSNQPQHF.

The chain has TRBV28 and TRBJ1-5, with D perhaps matching TRBD1 (6 bases). V was clipped by 7 bases and J by 4 bases, with 14 bases between them. This CDR3 is 14 amino acids long. Germline CDR1 MDHEN, CDR2 SYDVKM. The CDR3 loop reads CASTLGGGNQPQHF. CDR3 sequence (DNA): TGTGCCAGCACCTTGGGAGGGGGGAATCAGCCCCAGCATTTT.